The source of this T cell receptor (beta chain) is a study of monozygotic twins with cystic fibrosis listed by TCRdb under 2021. With respect to the entire study: Barcoded libraries were made from three micrograms of fragmented DNA using approximately 14 PCR cycles. TCR beta repertoires were compared within and between 16 monozygotic twin pairs with cystic fibrosis so that genetic influence on V and J gene usage could be assessed. On the day blood was drawn, the twins' weight-for-height and FEVPerc (FEV1 disease centile) were ranked against those of the approximately 990 cohort participants. Data for three of the twin pairs had previously been reported in another context. The cohort comprised ten female and six male twin pairs aged about 2.0 to 40 years, median about 9.4 years, mostly children and adolescents. Beyond this particular receptor, the publication reports: Sharing of nucleotide-identical clonotypes was significantly greater within monozygotic CF twin pairs than between unrelated CF individuals (P = 0.000026, Mann-Whitney). Simpson clonality was found to be generally low (median around 0.01), suggesting a naive-dominated repertoire, although higher clonality was observed in the most severely affected patients. Only a small cohort was studied, and no association of shared CDR3 numbers with age, concordance or disease severity was found. The greatest similarity to the co-twin was observed for V gene usage in 13 of 16 pairs and for J usage in 8 of 16 pairs, which suggested genetic constraints.

The CDR3 spans 13 residues, from the cysteine through the phenylalanine. Only the CDR3 DNA stays, 39 bases, in frame from base 1. V is reduced by 1 base and J by 5 bases, leaving a spacing of 8 bases between them. CDR1 SGHTA and CDR2 FQGNSA were looked up in the germline V gene. Worth noting for this clone: Its recognized antigen is unknown. No clone much larger than this one lies a single base away; base qualities are absent.

The twin pairs came from the European Cystic Fibrosis Twin and Sibling Study Cohort, which recruited patients from over a hundred CF clinics across 14 European countries. Zygosity and CFTR genotype were verified in-house, and zygosity was tested by multiplex PCR of nine short tandem repeat loci. Peripheral blood was sampled from each twin, with clinical parameters recorded on the day of blood sampling. Phenol/chloroform extraction was used to isolate genomic DNA from peripheral blood cells, and the DNA was then kept in TE buffer at 4 degrees C. TCR beta CDR3 regions were amplified by multiplex PCR using the immunoSEQ immune profiling system, following the manufacturer's instructions. Sequencing was performed on an Illumina NextSeq system. The original methods were these. The immunoSEQ Analyzer platform handled processing of the sequence data, and clonality was calculated by taking the square root of Simpson's index of productive rearrangements. Similarity in V and J usage was measured by Jensen-Shannon distance, and OLGA was used to compute CDR3 generation probabilities. The immuneACCESS database (August 2020) and VDJdb (December 2020) were searched for shared CDR3 sequences. TCRdb obtained this table from immuneACCESS and retained in-frame rearrangements with V and J assigned. These tables miss some clones; where compared with another copy, unresolved V genes account for less than half of the shortfall, and the remainder is unexplained. The V and J calls and clone size are taken from that table; D and trimming were inferred from the DNA. Within this sample are nearly 25,000 clones, with under 95% of them counted one time only. Of the sample, 0.25% to 0.35% falls within the top ten clones.

The chain was built from TRBV7-2 and TRBJ1-1; the D segment cannot be called with confidence. The sample consisted of blood. This TCR derives from a girl aged 2 to 9 with cystic fibrosis. The DNA sequence reads TGTGCCAGCAGCTTAGAGCCGAGGACTGAAGCTTTCTTT. It is translated as CASSLEPRTEAFF.